The 9 T cell receptor beta chains presented below share a single source sample, sequenced in a study of T cell repertoires in cytomegalovirus infection. TCRdb used MiXCR to reprocess the reads, holding one entry per CDR3 protein. The sample gives 450,000 to 600,000 distinct CDR3 sequences, roughly 10% of which show up once; 10% is in the top ten. Specimen: PBMCs. These receptor sequences come from a human donor in good health (CMV status not recorded). Some clones in this sample may be carry-over from other donors' samples.

J is TRBJ2-1 and V is TRBV2, with D unclear. The length of the CDR3 is 15 residues. V lost 7 bases and J 6 bases, leaving 19 bases between the germline ends. Germline-derived CDR1 and CDR2 are SNHLY and FYNNEI. CDR3 bases: TGTGCCAGCACCCGGTTAGGGCCGGTTGGCAATGAGCAGTTCTTC. Its protein product is CASTRLGPVGNEQFF.

Many counts were recorded for this clonotype. The chain is built from TRBV4-1 and TRBJ2-1; D not certain. Trimming cost V 4 bases and J 7 bases, with 20 bases left between them. CDR3 size: 16 residues. The germline V gene has CDR1 MGHRA and CDR2 YSYEKL. The CDR3 DNA follows: TGCGCCAGCAGCCTCAGCAAGGGTACCGTAGGGAATGAGCAGTTCTTC. It is translated as CASSLSKGTVGNEQFF.

This clonotype has ten or more counts. V usage is TRBV7-9 and J usage is TRBJ2-7; TRBD2 matches at 7 bases. CDR1 and CDR2 (germline): SEHNR, FQNEAQ (reference sequence). V shed 5 bases and J 3 bases; nucleotides not matched to a gene: 16. CDR3 length: 17 amino acids. The CDR3 loop reads CASSPLSGGGGSYEQYF. The CDR3 DNA is TGTGCCAGCAGCCCCCTTAGTGGCGGGGGAGGAAGCTACGAGCAGTACTTC.

This clonotype was counted at least ten times. This chain links TRBV12-3 or TRBV12-4 with TRBJ2-1; D is perhaps TRBD1 (6 bases). Trimming left V 3 bases short and J 8 bases short, with 17 bases between. CDR3 size: 15 residues. The CDR3 nucleotides read TGTGCCAGCAGTTTTAGGGGACGGGACATCGATGAGCAGTTCTTC. It yields the protein CASSFRGRDIDEQFF.

There are a few counts of this clonotype. The chain joins TRBV3-1 to TRBJ2-1; D call uncertain. Germline CDR1 is LGHDT and CDR2 is YNNKEL (reference sequence). The CDR3 runs to 13 residues. Trimming removed 1 base from V and 5 bases from J, with 6 bases in between. The DNA of the CDR3 is TGTGCCAGCAGCCAAGGGATCCACAATGAGCAGTTCTTC. Amino acids: CASSQGIHNEQFF.

This clonotype was detected many times. The V call is TRBV4-1, the J call TRBJ2-1, with 8 bases fitting TRBD2. This CDR3 spans 16 amino acids. In germline, CDR1 is MGHRA, CDR2 YSYEKL. After removal of 1 base from V and 8 bases from J, the junction contained 10 bases not matched to a gene. CDR3 amino acids: CASSQVAGGEKDEQFF. As DNA, the CDR3 is TGCGCCAGCAGCCAAGTCGCGGGGGGTGAGAAGGATGAGCAGTTCTTC.

The V and J genes are TRBV6-5 and TRBJ2-1; tentative D call: TRBD1 (6 bases). V lost 4 bases, J lost 9 bases, and 19 bases lay in between. The CDR3 is 15 amino acids. The germline V gene encodes CDR1 MNHEY and CDR2 SVGAGI. CDR3: CASSSGHSRRSEQFF. The CDR3 DNA reads TGTGCCAGCAGTTCGGGACACTCCCGGCGGAGTGAGCAGTTCTTC.

This clonotype was counted at least ten times. V gene TRBV6-5 combines with J gene TRBJ2-7, with 9 bases identical to TRBD2. The CDR3 loop spans 17 amino acids. CDR1 and CDR2 (germline): MNHEY, SVGAGI. The V segment lost 4 bases and the J segment 4 bases; nucleotides outside the gene matches: 14. CDR3 sequence: CASSSRTSVGSGYEQYF. The CDR3 DNA reads TGTGCCAGCAGTTCCCGGACTAGCGTAGGGTCGGGGTACGAGCAGTACTTC.

This sequence joins TRBV2 and TRBJ2-4, with TRBD1 identical over 7 bases. Germline CDR1 SNHLY, CDR2 FYNNEI. The CDR3 is made up of 15 amino acids. J gave up 6 bases and V 4 bases, and 9 bases lay outside the gene matches. CDR3 nucleotides: TGTGCCAGCAGTGCGAGACAGGGACGTGGAAACATTCAGTACTTC. Its translation: CASSARQGRGNIQYF. The full variable domain, rest sourced from reference TRBV2 and TRBJ2-4, is EPEVTQTPSHQVTQMGQEVILRCVPISNHLYFYWYRQILGQKVEFLVSFYNNEISEKSEIFDDQFSVERPDGSNFTLKIRSTKLEDSAMYFCASSARQGRGNIQYFGAGTRLSVL.